The clone carrying this T cell receptor beta chain was observed many times. Its cognate antigen is unknown. The sample is drawn from a study of regulatory T cells in long-lasting Graves disease. Time point denoted: newly diagnosed GD, antithyroid drugs for less than 3 months. PBMC RNA served as the TCR library source. Investigators prepared the TCR beta libraries by applying iRepertoire HTBI primers and Arm-PCR of CDR3 regions. Using its own MiXCR run on the multiplex PCR reads, TCRdb lists one record per CDR3 protein. Of 350,000 to 450,000 distinct CDR3 sequences listed, about 15% are singletons. Study-level results: New patients shared fewer public clonotypes (about 1,000) than persistent patients did (2,741).

V lost 3 bases to trimming and J lost 2 bases; unmatched junction nucleotides: 16. This CDR3 is built from 19 residues. The germline gives CDR1 SGHAT, CDR2 FQNNGV. This sample also appeared in a second study, on T cells in Graves' hyperthyroidism and ophthalmopathy. Per that study: Patients between 18 and 65 years old had hyperthyroidism, newly diagnosed and lasting under 2 months.

V gene TRBV11-2 combines with J gene TRBJ2-3; 8 bases line up with TRBD2. This TCR was recovered from a woman aged 25 to 39 with Graves disease. Sequences were derived from peripheral blood mononuclear cells (PBMCs), sampled at new diagnosis, from a patient treated with antithyroid drugs. The CDR3 here is CASSFPLGSAGEDTDTQYF. The CDR3 region has the DNA TGTGCCAGCAGCTTCCCATTAGGGTCAGCGGGAGAGGACACAGATACGCAGTATTTT.